This TCR beta chain was identified during a study of blood T cells in healthy people across ages. Study findings and constraints: Fewer expanded clones and more diversity marked long-lived versus aged donors.

Through a sample-barcoded 5' primer and a J-beta primer mix, a second PCR was run for roughly 7 to 12 cycles. Via MiXCR, TCRdb re-called the 5' RACE reads, giving one row per CDR3 protein. Among about 1,400,000 distinct CDR3 sequences, roughly 40% were seen once, and the ten largest hold roughly 7.9%. Notes on this clonotype: Its target is unknown.

The CDR3 has 17 residues. Germline V gives CDR1 MGHRA, CDR2 YSYEKL. Trimming shortened V by 4 bases and J by 11 bases, and 29 bases separated the two germline ends. The sequenced sample consisted of blood. The receptor was derived from a woman aged 18-29 years in good health. The chain couples TRBV4-1 to TRBJ2-5; D is tentatively TRBD1 or TRBD2 (5 bases each). The CDR3 DNA is TGCGCCAGCAGCCCAAAGGGGCTCCGGGAAGTGGGTTGTGGGCAGTACTTC. It is translated as CASSPKGLREVGCGQYF.